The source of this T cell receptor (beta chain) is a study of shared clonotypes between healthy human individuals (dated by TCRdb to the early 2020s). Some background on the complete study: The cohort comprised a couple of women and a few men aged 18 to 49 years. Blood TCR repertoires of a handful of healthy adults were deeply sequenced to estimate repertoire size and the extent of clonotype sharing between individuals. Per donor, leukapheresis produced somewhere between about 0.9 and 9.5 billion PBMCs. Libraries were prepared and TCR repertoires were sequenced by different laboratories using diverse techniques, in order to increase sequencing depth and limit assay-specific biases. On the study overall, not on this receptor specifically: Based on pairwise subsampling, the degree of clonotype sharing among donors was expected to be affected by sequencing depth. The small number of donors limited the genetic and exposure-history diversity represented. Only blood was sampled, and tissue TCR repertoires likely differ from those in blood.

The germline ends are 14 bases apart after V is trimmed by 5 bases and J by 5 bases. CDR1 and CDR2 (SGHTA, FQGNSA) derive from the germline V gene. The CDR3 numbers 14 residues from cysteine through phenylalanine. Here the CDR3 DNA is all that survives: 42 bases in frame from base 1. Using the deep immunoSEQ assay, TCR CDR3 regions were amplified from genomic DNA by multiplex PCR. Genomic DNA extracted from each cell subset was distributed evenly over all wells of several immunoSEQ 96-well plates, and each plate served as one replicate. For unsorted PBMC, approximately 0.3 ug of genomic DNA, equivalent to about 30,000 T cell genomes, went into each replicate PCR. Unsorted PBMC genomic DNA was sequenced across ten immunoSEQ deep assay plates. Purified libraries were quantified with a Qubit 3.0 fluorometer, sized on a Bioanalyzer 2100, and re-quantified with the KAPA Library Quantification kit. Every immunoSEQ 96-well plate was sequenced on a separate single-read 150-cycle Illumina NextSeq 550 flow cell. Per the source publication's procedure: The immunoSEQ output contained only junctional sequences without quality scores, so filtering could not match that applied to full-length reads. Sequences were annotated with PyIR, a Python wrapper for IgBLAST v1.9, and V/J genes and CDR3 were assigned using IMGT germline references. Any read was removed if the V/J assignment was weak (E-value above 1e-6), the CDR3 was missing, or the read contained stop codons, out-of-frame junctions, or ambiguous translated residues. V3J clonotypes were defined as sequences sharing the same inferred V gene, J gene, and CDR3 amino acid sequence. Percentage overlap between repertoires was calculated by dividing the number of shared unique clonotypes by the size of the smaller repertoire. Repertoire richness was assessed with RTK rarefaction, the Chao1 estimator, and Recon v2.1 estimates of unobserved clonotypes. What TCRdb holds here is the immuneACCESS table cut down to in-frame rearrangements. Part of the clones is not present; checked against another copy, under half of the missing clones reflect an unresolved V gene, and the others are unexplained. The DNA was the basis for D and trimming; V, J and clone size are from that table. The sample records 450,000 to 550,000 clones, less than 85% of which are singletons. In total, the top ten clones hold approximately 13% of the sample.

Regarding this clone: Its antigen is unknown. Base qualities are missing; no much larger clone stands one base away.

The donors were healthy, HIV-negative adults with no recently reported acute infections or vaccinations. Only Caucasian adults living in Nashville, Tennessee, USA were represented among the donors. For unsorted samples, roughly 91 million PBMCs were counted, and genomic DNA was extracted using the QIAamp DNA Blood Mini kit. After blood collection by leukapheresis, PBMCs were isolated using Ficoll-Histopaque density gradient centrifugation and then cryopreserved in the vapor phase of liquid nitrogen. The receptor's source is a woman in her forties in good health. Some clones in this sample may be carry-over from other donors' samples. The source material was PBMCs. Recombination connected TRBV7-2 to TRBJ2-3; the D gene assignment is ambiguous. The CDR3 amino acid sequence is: CASSPYGPIDTQYF. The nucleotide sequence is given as TGTGCCAGCAGCCCCTATGGTCCTATAGATACGCAGTATTTT.